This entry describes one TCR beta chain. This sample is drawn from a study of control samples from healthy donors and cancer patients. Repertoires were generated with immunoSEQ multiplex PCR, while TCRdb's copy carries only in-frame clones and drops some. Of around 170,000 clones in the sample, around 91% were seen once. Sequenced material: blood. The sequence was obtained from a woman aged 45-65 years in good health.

CDR3 DNA sequence: TGTGCCAGCAGTACGGGGAGGGGACTCTACGAGCAGTACTTC. This translates into CASSTGRGLYEQYF. V usage is TRBV6-2 or TRBV6-3 and J usage is TRBJ2-7; 7 positions agree with TRBD2. The germline CDR1 and CDR2 sequences are MNHEY and SVGEGT. This CDR3 has 14 residues. V lost 5 bases and J lost 3; bases outside the gene matches: 7.